A selection of T cell receptor beta chains follows, all from one sample in a study of vaccination and CD4 T cells after COVID-19. TCRdb called the PCR reads again in MiXCR, with one record for every CDR3 protein. The data show tens of thousands of distinct CDR3 sequences, with less than 80% seen just once and about 7.8% held by the top ten. The antigens for these receptors are not known. The sequencing sample was made of CD4+ T cells from blood, cultured in vitro. The receptors were gathered from a human donor who had recovered from COVID-19. Each CDR3 is given with its conserved first and last residue. Each record gives: D gene, CDR3 length, V gene, J gene, clone size, CDR3 protein, CDR3 DNA. The D gene is left open where the match is weak. Part of the rows lack a size; the others show once, few, many or a class for expanded clones.

NA	13	TRBV11-2	TRBJ1-2	NA	CASSLVNSYGYTF	TGTGCCAGCAGCTTAGTCAACAGCTATGGCTACACCTTC
NA	14	TRBV7-9	TRBJ1-5	once	CASSLEMGSQPQHF	TGTGCCAGCAGCTTAGAAATGGGAAGCCAGCCCCAGCATTTT
NA	12	TRBV6-1	TRBJ1-1	NA	CASTIMASEAFF	TGTGCCAGCACGATCATGGCCAGTGAAGCTTTCTTT
NA	13	TRBV19	TRBJ2-2	NA	CASSIDRFGELFF	TGTGCCAGTAGTATAGATCGATTCGGGGAGCTGTTTTTT
NA	15	TRBV7-2	TRBJ1-6	NA	CASSGPGRGNSPLHF	TGTGCCAGCAGCGGCCCGGGACGGGGTAATTCACCCCTCCACTTT
NA	14	TRBV20-1	TRBJ2-3	NA	CSATVGVTTDTQYF	TGCAGTGCCACCGTCGGGGTGACCACAGATACGCAGTATTTT
TRBD1	14	TRBV20-1	TRBJ2-1	NA	CSAEGTGLVYEQFF	TGCAGTGCTGAAGGGACAGGGTTGGTTTATGAGCAGTTCTTC
TRBD1	15	TRBV24-1	TRBJ2-2	NA	CATSDPRGLTGELFF	TGTGCCACCAGTGACCCCAGGGGGCTGACAGGGGAGCTGTTTTTT
TRBD1	16	TRBV20-1	TRBJ1-2	NA	CSARERQGMVDYGYTF	TGCAGTGCTAGAGAAAGACAGGGAATGGTCGACTATGGCTACACCTTC
NA	15	TRBV6-5	TRBJ1-1	NA	CASSYLAQGNTEAFF	TGTGCCAGCAGTTACCTCGCACAGGGGAACACTGAAGCTTTCTTT
TRBD1	14	TRBV6-2/TRBV6-3	TRBJ1-5	few	CASSKTGGDQPQHF	TGTGCCAGCAGTAAGACAGGGGGAGATCAGCCCCAGCATTTT
NA	14	TRBV6-2/TRBV6-3	TRBJ1-5	few	CASSYLGFNQPQHF	TGTGCCAGCAGTTACTTGGGGTTCAATCAGCCCCAGCATTTT
NA	14	TRBV7-2	TRBJ2-6	NA	CASSLALWANVLTF	TGTGCCAGCAGCTTGGCCCTCTGGGCCAACGTCCTGACTTTC
NA	13	TRBV6-1	TRBJ2-2	NA	CASSSGNTGELFF	TGTGCCAGCTCTAGTGGGAACACCGGGGAGCTGTTTTTT
NA	12	TRBV2	TRBJ2-7	NA	CASSPTVVEQYF	TGTGCCAGCAGTCCGACGGTTGTGGAGCAGTACTTC
NA	13	TRBV2	TRBJ1-5	NA	CASRGLLNQPQHF	TGTGCCAGCAGGGGACTGTTAAATCAGCCCCAGCATTTT
NA	12	TRBV7-2	TRBJ2-3	NA	CASTLGVGTQYF	TGTGCCAGCACCCTGGGAGTAGGTACGCAGTATTTT
NA	14	TRBV6-5	TRBJ1-1	few	CASSYRGWDTEAFF	TGTGCCAGCAGTTACAGGGGCTGGGACACTGAAGCTTTCTTT
NA	15	TRBV5-1	TRBJ2-1	NA	CASSLGDQRRDEQFF	TGCGCCAGCAGCTTGGGAGACCAGCGAAGGGATGAGCAGTTCTTC
TRBD1	13	TRBV27	TRBJ1-2	NA	CASGGQGWYGYTF	TGTGCCAGCGGAGGACAGGGATGGTATGGCTACACCTTC
NA	14	TRBV7-2	TRBJ2-3	NA	CASSLAGVTDTQYF	TGTGCCAGCAGCTTAGCTGGGGTCACAGATACGCAGTATTTT
NA	10	TRBV20-1	TRBJ2-5	NA	CSASEETQYF	TGCAGTGCTAGTGAAGAGACCCAGTACTTC
NA	11	TRBV6-1	TRBJ1-2	NA	CASGDLLGYTF	TGTGCCAGCGGGGATCTCCTTGGCTACACCTTC
NA	14	TRBV19	TRBJ1-3	NA	CASSRGAPGNTIYF	TGTGCCAGTAGTAGGGGGGCACCTGGAAACACCATATATTTT
NA	14	TRBV6-1	TRBJ1-2	NA	CASSGQGTNYGYTF	TGTGCCAGCAGTGGTCAGGGGACTAACTATGGCTACACCTTC
TRBD1	17	TRBV10-1	TRBJ1-6	NA	CASSIPATGFYNSPLHF	TGCGCCAGTAGTATCCCGGCGACAGGGTTCTATAATTCACCCCTCCACTTT
TRBD1	14	TRBV11-2	TRBJ1-2	NA	CASSSLGGLSGYTF	TGTGCCAGCAGCTCCTTAGGGGGCCTCAGTGGCTACACCTTC
NA	14	TRBV7-2	TRBJ1-1	NA	CASSLEGPVKGAFF	TGTGCCAGCAGTCTAGAGGGCCCGGTGAAGGGGGCTTTCTTT
NA	14	TRBV7-6	TRBJ1-2	NA	CASSLGGGVFGYTF	TGTGCCAGCAGCTTAGGGGGTGGGGTATTTGGCTACACCTTC
NA	15	TRBV30	TRBJ2-1	NA	CAWSEAASSYNEQFF	TGTGCCTGGAGTGAGGCGGCGAGCTCCTACAATGAGCAGTTCTTC
TRBD1	14	TRBV7-2	TRBJ1-6	medium-sized	CASTPGQGFSPLHF	TGTGCCAGCACCCCCGGACAGGGGTTTTCACCCCTCCACTTT
NA	16	TRBV19	TRBJ2-4	NA	CASSIAVQIAKNIQYF	TGTGCCAGTAGTATAGCGGTCCAAATAGCCAAAAACATTCAGTACTTC
NA	18	TRBV7-2	TRBJ1-3	NA	CASSPWVSGWGTGNTIYF	TGTGCCAGCAGCCCTTGGGTTAGTGGGTGGGGCACTGGAAACACCATATATTTT
NA	14	TRBV4-1	TRBJ2-7	NA	CASSQGVQSYEQYF	TGCGCCAGCAGCCAAGGGGTCCAGTCCTACGAGCAGTACTTC
NA	13	TRBV2	TRBJ1-2	NA	CASWRRGWSGYTF	TGTGCCAGCTGGAGGAGGGGATGGAGTGGCTACACCTTC
NA	16	TRBV10-1	TRBJ2-5	NA	CASSDFLAGPQETQYF	TGCGCCAGCAGTGATTTCTTGGCAGGACCTCAAGAGACCCAGTACTTC
NA	14	TRBV27	TRBJ1-1	NA	CASSLFPGGTEAFF	TGTGCCAGCAGTTTATTTCCAGGAGGCACTGAAGCTTTCTTT
NA	11	TRBV21-1	TRBJ2-1	NA	CASTVGNEQFF	TGTGCCAGCACTGTGGGCAATGAGCAGTTCTTC
NA	16	TRBV7-2	TRBJ2-1	NA	CASSDSWGFSYNEQFF	TGTGCCAGCAGCGATTCCTGGGGTTTTTCCTACAATGAGCAGTTCTTC
NA	12	TRBV24-1	TRBJ2-1	few	CATSSPLREQFF	TGTGCCACCTCTTCCCCACTCCGGGAGCAGTTCTTC
TRBD1	13	TRBV14	TRBJ2-7	NA	CASSGQGVDEQYF	TGTGCCAGCAGCGGGCAGGGGGTTGACGAGCAGTACTTC
NA	13	TRBV6-5	TRBJ1-5	NA	CASSFSGRQPQHF	TGTGCCAGCAGTTTTAGTGGACGGCAGCCCCAGCATTTT
TRBD1	15	TRBV6-1	TRBJ1-5	NA	CASRVDRGSNQPQHF	TGTGCCAGCAGAGTCGACAGGGGGAGCAATCAGCCCCAGCATTTT
NA	13	TRBV20-1	TRBJ2-2	NA	CSASLGITGELFF	TGCAGTGCTAGTCTTGGGATCACCGGGGAGCTGTTTTTT
NA	15	TRBV4-3	TRBJ2-6	NA	CASSRLGSGANVLTF	TGCGCCAGCAGCCGGCTCGGCTCTGGGGCCAACGTCCTGACTTTC
NA	12	TRBV20-1	TRBJ1-5	NA	CSASQGAQPQHF	TGCAGTGCTAGTCAAGGGGCCCAGCCCCAGCATTTT
NA	12	TRBV30	TRBJ1-1	NA	CAWKGWSTEAFF	TGTGCCTGGAAGGGCTGGTCCACTGAAGCTTTCTTT